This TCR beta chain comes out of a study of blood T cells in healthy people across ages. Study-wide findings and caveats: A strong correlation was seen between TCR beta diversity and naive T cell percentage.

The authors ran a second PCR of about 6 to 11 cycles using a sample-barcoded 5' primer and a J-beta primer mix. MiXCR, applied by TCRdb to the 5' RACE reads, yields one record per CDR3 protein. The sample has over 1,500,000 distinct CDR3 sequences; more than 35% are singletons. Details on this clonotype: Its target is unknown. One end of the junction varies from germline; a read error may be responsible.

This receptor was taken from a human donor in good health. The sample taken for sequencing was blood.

The CDR3 bases are TGTGTCAGCAGCCCGAGACAGGGTGGTACGAACTATGGCTACACCTTC. This translates into CVSSPRQGGTNYGYTF. The V and J genes are TRBV5-5 and TRBJ1-2; TRBD1 aligns across 7 bases. The CDR3 totals 16 residues. The germline CDR1 and CDR2 sequences are SGHKS and YYEKEE (reference sequence).